The clone carrying this T cell receptor beta chain was observed a few times. Researchers amplified the TCR beta CDR3 regions from RNA transcripts. The primer set for the first-round RT-PCR of the TCR CDR3 was HTBI. TCRdb reprocessed the multiplex PCR reads via MiXCR and lists one record per CDR3 protein. The sample lists more than 550,000 distinct CDR3 sequences; over 15% were seen once. The data belong to a study of T cells in Graves' hyperthyroidism and ophthalmopathy. The CDR3 extends over 14 amino acids. Germline CDR1 MGHRA, CDR2 YSYEKL. V gave up 0 bases and J gave up 4 bases, with 9 bases separating them.

The rearrangement joins TRBV4-1 to TRBJ1-2; D is undetermined. Specimen: blood. This clonotype originated in a woman aged 45 to 65 with Graves' hyperthyroidism that later progressed to Graves' ophthalmopathy. CDR3 coding DNA: TGCGCCAGCAGCCAAGATAGGGTGACCTATGGCTACACCTTC. Its translation: CASSQDRVTYGYTF.